The sequence of this TCR beta chain was determined in a study of T-cell memory formation after mild COVID-19. In the study overall: Largely donor-specific sequence clusters came from two donors.

Constant-segment primers served in 5'RACE that generated TCR alpha and TCR beta cDNA libraries bearing sample barcodes and UMIs. A single record per CDR3 protein comes from TCRdb applying MiXCR to the 5' RACE reads. Of some 410,000 distinct CDR3 sequences in the sample, about a quarter are singletons; the top ten hold around 13%. Comment on this clonotype: Its cognate antigen is unknown.

The CDR3 length is 17 residues. Germline V CDR1 and CDR2: SGHRS, YFSETQ. V lost 4 bases to trimming and J lost 2 bases; unmatched junction nucleotides: 12. Findings of the study overall: Detection of some responders pre-infection suggested pre-existing cross-reactive memory T cells participated.

V usage is TRBV5-1 and J usage is TRBJ1-2; TRBD1 matches at 9 bases. The source is an adult woman who had mild COVID-19 (a few samples of this study predate the infection). Cell type and time point are not known. The sequenced material came from PBMCs or a T cell subset sorted from them (not recorded which). The CDR3 DNA reads as TGCGCCAGCAGCCGATTCCACAGGGGGCTCACCAACTATGGCTACACCTTC. It yields the protein CASSRFHRGLTNYGYTF.